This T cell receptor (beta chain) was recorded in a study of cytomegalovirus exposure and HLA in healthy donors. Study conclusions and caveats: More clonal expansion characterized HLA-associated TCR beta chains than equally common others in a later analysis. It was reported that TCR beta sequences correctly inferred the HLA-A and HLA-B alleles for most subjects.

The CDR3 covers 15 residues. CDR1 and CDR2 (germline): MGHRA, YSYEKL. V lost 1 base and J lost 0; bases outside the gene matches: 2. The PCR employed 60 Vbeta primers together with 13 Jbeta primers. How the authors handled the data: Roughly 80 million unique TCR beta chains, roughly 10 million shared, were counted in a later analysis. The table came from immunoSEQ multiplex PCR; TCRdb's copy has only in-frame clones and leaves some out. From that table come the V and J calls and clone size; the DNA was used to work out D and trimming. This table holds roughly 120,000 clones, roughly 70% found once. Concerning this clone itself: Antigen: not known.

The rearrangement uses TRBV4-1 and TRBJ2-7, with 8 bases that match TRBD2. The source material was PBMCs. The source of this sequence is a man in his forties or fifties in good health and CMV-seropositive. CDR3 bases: TGCGCCAGCAGCCAAGTCACTAGCGGCTCCTACGAGCAGTACTTC. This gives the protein CASSQVTSGSYEQYF.